The 14 T cell receptor beta chains listed next were all sequenced from one sample in a study of cytomegalovirus exposure and HLA in healthy donors. Use of 60 Vbeta and 13 Jbeta primers characterized the PCR. TCRdb keeps only in-frame clones here, not all; method: immunoSEQ multiplex PCR. This sample yields approximately 150,000 clones, of which about four fifths are seen a single time; about 3.8% belongs to the top ten. The material sequenced was PBMCs. The receptors originated from a man aged 50-60 years in good health and CMV-seropositive.

The chain has TRBV5-1 and TRBJ1-4, with D perhaps TRBD1 (5 bases). The CDR3 loop spans 16 amino acids. Germline loops: CDR1 SGHRS, CDR2 YFSETQ. With 6 bases removed from V and 0 bases from J, the gap between germline ends came to 15 bases. In DNA form, the CDR3 reads TGCGCCAGCACCTCCTCACCAGGGTCAACTAATGAAAAACTGTTTTTT. Its protein product is CASTSSPGSTNEKLFF.

The gene calls are TRBV15 and TRBJ2-7, with no clear D. The V gene's germline CDR1 is LNHNV and CDR2 YYDKDF (reference sequence). CDR3 length: 14 amino acids. V was trimmed by 0 bases and J by 2 bases, leaving 8 bases between them. The chain's CDR3 is CATSRDSATYEQYF. In nucleotides, the CDR3 is TGTGCCACCAGCAGAGATTCTGCTACCTACGAGCAGTACTTC.

CDR3 coding DNA: TGTGCCAGCTCACCCGGACAGGGGGGTGAGCAGTTCTTC. Its translation: CASSPGQGGEQFF. The chain carries TRBV18 and TRBJ2-1, with TRBD1 matching over 10 bases. V was clipped by 3 bases and J by 9 bases; unmatched bases: 2. The CDR3 is made up of 13 amino acids. Germline CDR1 is KGHSH and CDR2 is LQKENI. Based on the CDR3 plus reference TRBV18 and TRBJ2-1, the full variable domain is NAGVMQNPRHLVRRRGQEARLRCSPMKGHSHVYWYRQLPEEGLKFMVYLQKENIIDESGMPKERFSAEFPKEGPSILRIQQVVRGDSAAYFCASSPGQGGEQFFGPGTRLTVL.

This chain uses TRBV5-1 with TRBJ2-3; TRBD2 matches 7 bases. J gave up 5 bases and V 0 bases, and 3 bases lay outside the gene matches. There are 14 residues in the CDR3. Germline lookup yields CDR1 SGHRS and CDR2 YFSETQ. The CDR3 DNA reads as TGCGCCAGCAGCTTGGATTTAGCGGGAGATACGCAGTATTTT. Encoded protein: CASSLDLAGDTQYF.

The V call is TRBV4-1, the J call TRBJ2-7; TRBD2 is a possible D gene (6 bases). The V and J ends lost 4 bases and 4 bases respectively, with 17 bases between them. There are 15 residues in the CDR3. The germline V gene encodes CDR1 MGHRA and CDR2 YSYEKL. In DNA, the CDR3 is TGCGCCAGCAGCCCCGGTGGTAGCGGCCTTTACGAGCAGTACTTC. It codes for CASSPGGSGLYEQYF.

The chain joins TRBV15 to TRBJ1-5; TRBD1 agrees at 9 bases. This CDR3 has 16 amino acids. The junction had 11 bases not matched to a gene; V was cut back by 5 bases and J by 6 bases. In germline, CDR1 is LNHNV, CDR2 YYDKDF (reference sequence). CDR3 residues: CATSGYTGGASQPQHF. CDR3 DNA: TGTGCCACCAGCGGATATACAGGGGGCGCCTCTCAGCCCCAGCATTTT.

J is TRBJ1-5 and V is TRBV19, with 8 bases lining up with TRBD1. V dropped 7 bases and J dropped 3; count of bases not matched to a gene: 11. Germline CDR1 and CDR2: LNHDA and SQIVND (reference sequence). This CDR3 spans 16 amino acids. CDR3 nucleotides: TGTGCCAGTACTCTAGGACAGGGTTATTACAATCAGCCCCAGCATTTT. It codes for CASTLGQGYYNQPQHF.

This clone was seen just once. This sequence joins TRBV28 and TRBJ2-7; 7 nucleotides match TRBD1. The length of the CDR3 is 15 residues. Trimming at V came to 6 bases and at J to 3 bases, leaving 11 bases not matched to a gene. Germline-derived CDR1 and CDR2 are MDHEN and SYDVKM. The chain's CDR3 is CASSSWAGGHYEQYF. In DNA form, the CDR3 reads TGTGCCAGCAGCTCATGGGCAGGGGGACACTACGAGCAGTACTTC.

The gene calls are TRBV4-2 and TRBJ1-2, with D uncertain. CDR3 length equals 15 residues. CDR1 and CDR2 from the germline V gene are LGHNA and YNFKEQ. Trimming pared 0 bases from V and 2 bases from J, leaving 10 bases between. The CDR3 is CASSQESPGNYGYTF. The CDR3 DNA reads as TGTGCCAGCAGCCAAGAGTCCCCGGGAAACTATGGCTACACCTTC.

The chain recombines TRBV12-5 with TRBJ2-3; a weak D match, TRBD1 (5 bases). Germline V gives CDR1 LGHNT, CDR2 FRNRAP. The CDR3 covers 13 residues. V lost 3 bases to trimming and J lost 6 bases, with 10 bases between them. The CDR3 reads CASGFIGADTQYF. The CDR3 region has the DNA TGTGCTAGTGGTTTTATTGGGGCGGATACGCAGTATTTT.

The chain recombines TRBV27 with TRBJ2-5, with 10 bases lining up with TRBD2. The V gene end was trimmed by 6 bases and the J gene end by 2 bases; junction bases not matched to a gene: 6. Germline-derived CDR1 and CDR2 are MNHEY and SMNVEV (reference sequence). The CDR3 is 15 amino acids. CDR3 DNA sequence: TGTGCCAGCAGAAAACGGACTAGCGGACAAGAGACCCAGTACTTC. Its translation is CASRKRTSGQETQYF.

CDR3 nucleotide sequence: TGCAGCGTTGGCGGGACAGGCTACGAGCAGTACTTC. The encoded protein is CSVGGTGYEQYF. The chain combines TRBV29-1 with TRBJ2-7; 8 bases align to TRBD1. The trim removed 4 bases at V and 3 bases at J, leaving 2 bases unmatched. Germline CDR1 reads SQVTM; CDR2 reads ANQGSEA. The CDR3 consists of 12 residues.

The CDR3 spells CASTEQGVQPQHF. The CDR3 DNA is TGTGCCAGCACTGAACAGGGGGTCCAGCCCCAGCATTTT. The chain couples TRBV6-6 to TRBJ1-5; TRBD1 aligns across 8 bases. V lost 7 bases to trimming and J lost 7 bases; unmatched junction nucleotides: 6. Germline V gene data show CDR1 as MNHNY and CDR2 as SVGAGI (reference sequence). This CDR3 region has 13 residues.

J is TRBJ1-4 and V is TRBV30; the match to TRBD1 covers 7 bases. J lost 2 bases, V lost 3 bases, and 9 bases had no gene match. Germline CDR1 reads GTSNPN; CDR2 reads SVGIG (reference sequence). This CDR3 region has 16 residues. The CDR3 sequence is CAWRPRQGLTNEKLFF. For the CDR3, the DNA is TGTGCCTGGAGGCCCCGACAGGGTTTGACTAATGAAAAACTGTTTTTT. The complete variable domain, with remaining parts taken from reference TRBV30 and TRBJ1-4, reads SQTIHQWPATLVQPVGSPLSLECTVEGTSNPNLYWYRQAAGRGLQLLFYSVGIGQISSEVPQNLSASRPQDRQFILSSKKLLLSDSGFYLCAWRPRQGLTNEKLFFGSGTQLSVL.